This T cell receptor beta chain was documented in a study of blood T cells in healthy people across ages. RNA extraction gave at least 5.5 micrograms of total RNA per sample. This CDR3 comprises 16 residues. Trimming took 6 bases from V and 0 from J; bases not matched to a gene: 8. Germline assignment: CDR1 MDHEN and CDR2 SYDVKM. Using a J-beta primer mix together with a sample-barcoded 5' primer, a second PCR was run for about 6 to 11 cycles. Each CDR3 protein gets one entry after TCRdb re-called the 5' RACE reads with MiXCR. The table has 1.5 million to 2 million distinct CDR3 sequences, around half seen once.

Material: blood. The gene calls are TRBV28 and TRBJ2-1, with 7 bases aligning to TRBD2. The sequence was collected from a woman aged 40 to 50 in good health. CDR3 sequence: CASRESGGSSYNEQFF. The CDR3 DNA sequence: TGTGCCAGCAGGGAGTCTGGCGGGAGCTCCTACAATGAGCAGTTCTTC.